The sample holds a few counts of the clone carrying this T cell receptor beta chain. Germline CDR1 is PRHDT and CDR2 is FYEKMQ (reference sequence). The CDR3 consists of 14 residues. This entry belongs to a study of blood T cells in healthy people across ages. The second PCR ran about 6 to 12 cycles with a sample-barcoded 5' primer and J-beta primers. Via MiXCR, TCRdb re-called the 5' RACE reads, giving one row per CDR3 protein. This sample has roughly 500,000 distinct CDR3 sequences, with about 26% found just once. Sequenced sample: blood. This rearrangement joins TRBV13 to TRBJ2-5; tentative D call: TRBD1 (6 bases). With the DNA end fitting TRBJ2-1 better, the J assignment may be wrong. This clonotype was sampled from a woman between 65 and 79 years old in good health. The CDR3 region has the DNA TGTGCCAGCACTCACAGGGACATGATCTATGAGCAGTTCTTC. Amino acids: CASTHRDMIYEQFF.